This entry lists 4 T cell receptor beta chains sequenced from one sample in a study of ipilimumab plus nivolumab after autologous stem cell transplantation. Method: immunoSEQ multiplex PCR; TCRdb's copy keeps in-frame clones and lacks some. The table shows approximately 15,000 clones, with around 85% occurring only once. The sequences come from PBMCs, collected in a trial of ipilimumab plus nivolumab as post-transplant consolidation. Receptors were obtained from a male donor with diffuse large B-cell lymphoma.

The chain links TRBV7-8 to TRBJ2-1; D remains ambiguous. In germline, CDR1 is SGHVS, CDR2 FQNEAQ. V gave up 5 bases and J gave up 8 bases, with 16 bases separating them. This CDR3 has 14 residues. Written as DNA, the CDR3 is TGTGCCAGCAGCCCCAGTTCGGGTAGAGATGAGCAGTTCTTC. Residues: CASSPSSGRDEQFF.

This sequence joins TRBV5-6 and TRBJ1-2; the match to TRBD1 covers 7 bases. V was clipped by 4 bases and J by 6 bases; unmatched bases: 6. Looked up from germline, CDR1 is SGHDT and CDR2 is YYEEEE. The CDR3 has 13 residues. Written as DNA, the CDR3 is TGTGCCAGCAGCCGGGACAGTCAAGATGGCTACACCTTC. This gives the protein CASSRDSQDGYTF.

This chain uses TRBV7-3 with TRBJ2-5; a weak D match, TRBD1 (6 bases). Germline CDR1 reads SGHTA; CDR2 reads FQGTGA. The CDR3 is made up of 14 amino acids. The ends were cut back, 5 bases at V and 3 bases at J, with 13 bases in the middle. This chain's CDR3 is CASSPQGEEETQYF. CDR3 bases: TGTGCCAGCAGCCCACAGGGAGAAGAAGAGACCCAGTACTTC.

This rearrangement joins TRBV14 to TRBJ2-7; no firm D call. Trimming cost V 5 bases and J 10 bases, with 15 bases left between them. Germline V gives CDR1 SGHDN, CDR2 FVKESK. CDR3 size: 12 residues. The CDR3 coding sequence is TGTGCCAGCAGCTCCAGTCCCCCTGGACAGTACTTC. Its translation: CASSSSPPGQYF.